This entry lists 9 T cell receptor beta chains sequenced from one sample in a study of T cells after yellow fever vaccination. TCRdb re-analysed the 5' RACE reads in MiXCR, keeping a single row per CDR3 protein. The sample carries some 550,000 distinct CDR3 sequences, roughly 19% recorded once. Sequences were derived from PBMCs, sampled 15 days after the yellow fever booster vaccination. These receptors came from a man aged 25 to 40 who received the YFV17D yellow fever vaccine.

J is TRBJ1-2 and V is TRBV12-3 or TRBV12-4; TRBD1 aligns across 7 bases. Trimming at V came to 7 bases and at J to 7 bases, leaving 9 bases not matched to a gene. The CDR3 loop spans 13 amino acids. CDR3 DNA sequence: TGTGCCAGCATCTCCGGGACAGTGGGTGGCTACACCTTC. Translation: CASISGTVGGYTF.

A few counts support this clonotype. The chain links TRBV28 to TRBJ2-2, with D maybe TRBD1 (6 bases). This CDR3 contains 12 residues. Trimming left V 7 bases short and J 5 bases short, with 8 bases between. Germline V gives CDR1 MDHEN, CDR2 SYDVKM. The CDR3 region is CASKRGTGELFF. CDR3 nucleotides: TGTGCCAGCAAGAGGGGGACCGGGGAGCTGTTTTTT. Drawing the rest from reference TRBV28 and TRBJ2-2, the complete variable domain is DVKVTQSSRYLVKRTGEKVFLECVQDMDHENMFWYRQDPGLGLRLIYFSYDVKMKEKGDIPEGYSVSREKKERFSLILESASTNQTSMYLCASKRGTGELFFGEGSRLTVL.

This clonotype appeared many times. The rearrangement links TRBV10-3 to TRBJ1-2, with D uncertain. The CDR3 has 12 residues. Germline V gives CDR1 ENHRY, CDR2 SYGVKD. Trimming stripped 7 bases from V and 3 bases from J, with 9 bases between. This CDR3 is CAITNFYYGYTF. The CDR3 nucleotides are TGTGCCATCACGAATTTTTACTATGGCTACACCTTC.

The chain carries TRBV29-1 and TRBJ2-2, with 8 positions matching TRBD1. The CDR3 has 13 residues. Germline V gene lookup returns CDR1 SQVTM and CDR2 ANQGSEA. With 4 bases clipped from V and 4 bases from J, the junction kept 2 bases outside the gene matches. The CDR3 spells CSVGTGLTGELFF. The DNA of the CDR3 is TGCAGCGTTGGGACAGGGCTCACCGGGGAGCTGTTTTTT.

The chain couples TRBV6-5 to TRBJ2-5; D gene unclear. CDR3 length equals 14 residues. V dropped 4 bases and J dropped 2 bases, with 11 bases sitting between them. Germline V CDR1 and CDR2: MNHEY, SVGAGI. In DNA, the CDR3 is TGTGCCAGCAGTTTTGGCAGATTACAAGAGACCCAGTACTTC. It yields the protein CASSFGRLQETQYF.

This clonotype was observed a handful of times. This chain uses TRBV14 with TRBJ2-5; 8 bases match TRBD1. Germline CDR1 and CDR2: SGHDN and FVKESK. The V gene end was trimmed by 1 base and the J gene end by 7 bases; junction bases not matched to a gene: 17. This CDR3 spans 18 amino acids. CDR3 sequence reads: CASSQGNRGQGPFGTQYF. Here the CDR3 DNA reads TGTGCCAGCAGCCAAGGGAATCGAGGACAGGGCCCGTTTGGGACCCAGTACTTC. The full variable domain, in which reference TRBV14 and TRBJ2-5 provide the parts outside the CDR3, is EAGVTQFPSHSVIEKGQTVTLRCDPISGHDNLYWYRRVMGKEIKFLLHFVKESKQDESGMPNNRFLAERTGGTYSTLKVQPAELEDSGVYFCASSQGNRGQGPFGTQYFGPGTRLLVL.

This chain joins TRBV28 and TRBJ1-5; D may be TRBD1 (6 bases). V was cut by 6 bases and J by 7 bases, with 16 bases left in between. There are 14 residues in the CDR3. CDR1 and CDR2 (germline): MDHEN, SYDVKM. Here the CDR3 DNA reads TGTGCCAGCAGAGTGGGGACATTCTCCCAGCCCCAGCATTTT. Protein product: CASRVGTFSQPQHF.

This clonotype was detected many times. Written as DNA, the CDR3 is TGTGCCAGCAGCAATCCAGGGGCCCCCCCTGGTGAGCAGTTCTTC. Amino acids: CASSNPGAPPGEQFF. The chain recombines TRBV7-2 with TRBJ2-1, with D maybe TRBD1 (6 bases). The CDR3 totals 15 residues. V dropped 5 bases and J dropped 9 bases, with 20 bases sitting between them. Germline V CDR1 and CDR2: SGHTA, FQGNSA.

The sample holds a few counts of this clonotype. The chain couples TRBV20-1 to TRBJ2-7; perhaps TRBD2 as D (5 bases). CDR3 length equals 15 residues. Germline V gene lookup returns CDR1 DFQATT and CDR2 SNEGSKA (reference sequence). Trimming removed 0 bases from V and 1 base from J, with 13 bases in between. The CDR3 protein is CSARDLNRLSYEQYF. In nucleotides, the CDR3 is TGCAGTGCTAGAGATCTTAACAGACTATCCTACGAGCAGTACTTC.